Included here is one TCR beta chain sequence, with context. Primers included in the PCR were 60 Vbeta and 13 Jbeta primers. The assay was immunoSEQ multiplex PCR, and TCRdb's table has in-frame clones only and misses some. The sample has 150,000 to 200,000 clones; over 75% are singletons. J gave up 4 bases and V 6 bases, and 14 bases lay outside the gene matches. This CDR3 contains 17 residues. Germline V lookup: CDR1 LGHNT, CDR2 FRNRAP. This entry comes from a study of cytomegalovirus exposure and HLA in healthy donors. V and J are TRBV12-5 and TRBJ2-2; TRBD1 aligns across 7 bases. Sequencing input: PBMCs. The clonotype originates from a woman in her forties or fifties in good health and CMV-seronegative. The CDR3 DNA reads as TGTGCTAGTGGCTTTTCCTTGGGACAGCCTGGCACCGGGGAGCTGTTTTTT. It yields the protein CASGFSLGQPGTGELFF.